The source of this T cell receptor (beta chain) is a study of brain metastases from non-small cell lung cancer. The study, taken as a whole, reports: Expanded T-cell clones appeared in 64% of brain metastases over primaries.

Worth noting for this clone: The antigen remains undetermined.

This CDR3 has 15 residues. Germline-derived CDR1 and CDR2 are MDHEN and SYDVKM. Trimming took 6 bases from V and 3 from J, leaving 14 bases between them. Only in-frame clones appear in the TCRdb table, and some are missing; sequencing was by immunoSEQ multiplex PCR. The table includes 15,000 or so clones, approximately 83% detected once. The sample taken for sequencing was primary lung tumor tissue. The chain recombines TRBV28 with TRBJ2-2; D perhaps matches TRBD1 (6 bases). This TCR was sampled from a donor aged 40 or over with non-small cell lung cancer. The CDR3 region is CASSQRGRYTGELFF. Written as DNA, the CDR3 is TGTGCCAGCAGCCAAAGGGGGAGATACACCGGGGAGCTGTTTTTT.